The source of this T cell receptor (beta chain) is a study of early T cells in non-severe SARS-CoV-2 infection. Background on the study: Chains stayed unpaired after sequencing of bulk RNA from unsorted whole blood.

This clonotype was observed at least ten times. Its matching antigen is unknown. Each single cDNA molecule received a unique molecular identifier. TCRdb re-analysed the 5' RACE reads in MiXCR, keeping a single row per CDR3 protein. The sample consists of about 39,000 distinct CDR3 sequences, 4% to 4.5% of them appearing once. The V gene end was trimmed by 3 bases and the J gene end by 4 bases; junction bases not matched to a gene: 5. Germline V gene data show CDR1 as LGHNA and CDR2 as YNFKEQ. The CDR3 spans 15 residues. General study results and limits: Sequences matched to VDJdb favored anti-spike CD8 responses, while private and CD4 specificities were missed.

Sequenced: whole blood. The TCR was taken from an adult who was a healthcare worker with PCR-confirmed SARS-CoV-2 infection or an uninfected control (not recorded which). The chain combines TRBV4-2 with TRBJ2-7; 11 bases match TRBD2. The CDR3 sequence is CASSHPSGGNYEQYF. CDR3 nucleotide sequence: TGTGCCAGCAGCCATCCTAGCGGGGGGAATTACGAGCAGTACTTC.